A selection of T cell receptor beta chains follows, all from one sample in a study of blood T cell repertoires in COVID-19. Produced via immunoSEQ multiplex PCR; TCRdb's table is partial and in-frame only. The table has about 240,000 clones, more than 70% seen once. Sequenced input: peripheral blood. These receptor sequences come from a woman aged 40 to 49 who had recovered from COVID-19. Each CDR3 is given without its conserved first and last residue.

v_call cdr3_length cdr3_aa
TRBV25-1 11 ASSADRFGEAF
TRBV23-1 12 ASSQARRGWGAF
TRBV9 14 ASSVGQGALDEKLF
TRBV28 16 ASSGTGHLYVSTGELF
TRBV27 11 ATATTSYNEQF
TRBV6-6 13 ASSQPGTGGYEQY
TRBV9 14 ASSTTSGSSYNEQF
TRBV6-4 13 ASSDGSGATDTQY
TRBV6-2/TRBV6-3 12 ASSYGRFSQPQH
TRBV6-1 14 ASSEAWTGGRYGYT
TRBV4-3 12 ASSQGDSRNIQY
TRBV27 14 ASSLSGQGMNTEAF
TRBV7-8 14 ASSPRGDNSNQPQH
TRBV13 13 ASSLGGRGGYGYT
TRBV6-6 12 ASSQAGGVETQY
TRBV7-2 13 ASSLGGGGYNEQF
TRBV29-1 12 SAPATQGARGYT
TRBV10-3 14 AISESGRQGGQPQH
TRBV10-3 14 AISESGAGGPREQF
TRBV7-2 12 ASSLGGLGGEQF
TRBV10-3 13 AISVYRGRDNEQF
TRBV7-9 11 ASSGGRKGEAF
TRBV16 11 ASSQSSYNEQF
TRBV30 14 AWSPTGFTPPYEQY
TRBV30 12 ARTSGRPRDTQY
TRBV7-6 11 ASSRRENQPQH
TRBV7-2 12 ASSPEVAKNIQY
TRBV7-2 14 ASSTQGPGAGNTIY
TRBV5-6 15 ASSSGTGFSGKNIQY
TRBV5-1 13 ASRPGQGLAEKLF
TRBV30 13 AWRETGGRSTEAF
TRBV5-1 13 ASSLGQGDSDEQF
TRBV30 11 AWSVGRGSGYT
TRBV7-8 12 ASSLGTAGLGYT
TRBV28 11 ASSYRGWTEAF
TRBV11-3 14 ASSLVGQGAYNEQF
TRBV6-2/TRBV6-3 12 ASSWFGRGYEQY
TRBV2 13 ASSGVGGTNQPQH
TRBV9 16 ASSVRLAGEGRGETQY
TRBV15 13 ATALARVDKNIQY
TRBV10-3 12 AISAGGGNQPQH
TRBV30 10 AWRGTVSELF
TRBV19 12 ASSIDPSVDTQY
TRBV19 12 ASSKGTGTDTQY
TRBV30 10 AWAGSGNTIY
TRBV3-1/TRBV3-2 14 ASSQYRRTLGETQY
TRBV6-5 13 ASSTRAGTGNTIY
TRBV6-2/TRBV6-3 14 ASSDPRPPNTGELF
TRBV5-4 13 ASSPGLAGVGEQF
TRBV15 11 ATSRDMAGEQY
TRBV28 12 ASSWDRRGYGYT
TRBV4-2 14 ASSQDGGGSPYEQY